The clone carrying this T cell receptor beta chain has only one observation. Through a sample-barcoded 5' primer and a J-beta primer mix, a second PCR was run for roughly 6 to 12 cycles. MiXCR was run by TCRdb on the 5' RACE reads, yielding one entry per CDR3 protein. Among 550,000 to 750,000 distinct CDR3 sequences, around 21% were seen once, and the ten largest hold 3% to 4%. V lost 5 bases and J lost 5; bases outside the gene matches: 8. The CDR3 sequence is 15 residues long. Germline V gene lookup returns CDR1 SGHTA and CDR2 FQGNSA. The data derive from a study of blood T cells in healthy people across ages.

The TCR comes from a man between 70 and 80 years old in good health. This chain joins TRBV7-2 and TRBJ2-3; 9 nucleotides line up with TRBD2. Sample: blood. The CDR3 is CASSLGLAELDTQYF. In nucleotides, the CDR3 is TGTGCCAGCAGCCTGGGACTAGCTGAGTTAGATACGCAGTATTTT.